These 30 T cell receptor beta chains were all obtained from the same sample, sequenced in a study of regulatory T cells in long-lasting Graves disease. With iRepertoire HTBI primers and Arm-PCR of CDR3 regions, TCR beta libraries were built. A single record per CDR3 protein comes from TCRdb applying MiXCR to the multiplex PCR reads. The table shows around 250,000 distinct CDR3 sequences, with about 18% occurring only once. Time point in this sample: newly diagnosed GD, antithyroid drugs for less than 3 months. PBMC RNA was the source of the TCR library. This same sample was also taken into another study, of T cells in Graves' hyperthyroidism and ophthalmopathy.

The input for sequencing was peripheral blood mononuclear cells (PBMCs), taken at new diagnosis, from a patient treated with antithyroid drugs. The receptors were gathered from a young woman with Graves disease.

This clonotype was observed at least ten times. This chain connects TRBV7-8 to TRBJ1-6; TRBD1 agrees at 10 bases. The CDR3 runs to 14 residues. J lost 10 bases, V lost 5 bases, and 5 bases had no gene match. Germline V gene lookup returns CDR1 SGHVS and CDR2 FQNEAQ. The CDR3: CASSLGQGRSPLHF. As DNA, the CDR3 is TGTGCCAGCAGCCTGGGACAGGGGCGGTCACCCCTCCACTTT.

This clonotype occurred many times. V and J are TRBV12-3 or TRBV12-4 and TRBJ2-3; 7 bases match TRBD2. The CDR3 totals 15 residues. J gave up 3 bases and V 6 bases, and 9 bases lay outside the gene matches. The CDR3 coding sequence is TGTGCCAGCAGGCTCAGCGCGGGGGTTACAGATACGCAGTATTTT. Its translation is CASRLSAGVTDTQYF.

This clonotype was counted between two and nine times. A far bigger clonotype differs at one base, so this is likely a read error. This rearrangement joins TRBV5-5 to TRBJ1-1; D is uncertain. CDR3 size: 16 residues. CDR1 and CDR2 from the germline V gene are SGHKS and YYEKEE (reference sequence). The CDR3 loop is CASSLLGSGGPTEASF. The CDR3 nucleotides read TGTGCCAGCAGCTTATTGGGAAGCGGTGGGCCCACTGAAGCTTCCTTT.

This clonotype was seen many times. V usage is TRBV5-1 and J usage is TRBJ1-2; TRBD1 matches 7 bases. The ends lost 7 bases at V and 8 bases at J; junction bases unmatched: 8. The CDR3 has 12 amino acids. Germline loops: CDR1 SGHRS, CDR2 YFSETQ. CDR3 nucleotide sequence: TGCGCCAGCCGGGGACAGTCTTGGGGCTACACCTTC. Residues: CASRGQSWGYTF. Looking up the rest from reference TRBV5-1 and TRBJ1-2 gives the full variable domain: KAGVTQTPRYLIKTRGQQVTLSCSPISGHRSVSWYQQTPGQGLQFLFEYFSETQRNKGNFPGRFSGRQFSNSRSEMNVSTLELGDSALYLCASRGQSWGYTFGSGTRLTVV.

This clonotype showed up many times. The junction shows a germline mismatch at one end, possibly a read error. CDR3 sequence: CASSRTENEKLFF. Here the CDR3 DNA reads TGTGCTAGCAGCCGGACAGAGAATGAAAAACTGTTTTTT. The chain joins TRBV7-7 to TRBJ1-4; the D gene is possibly TRBD1 (6 bases). The CDR3 extends over 13 amino acids. Germline CDR1 is SSHAT and CDR2 is FNYEAQ (reference sequence).

This clonotype was counted at least ten times. V usage is TRBV15 and J usage is TRBJ1-2; 7 nucleotides agree with TRBD1. Germline lookup yields CDR1 LNHNV and CDR2 YYDKDF (reference sequence). Trimming at V came to 3 bases and at J to 2 bases, leaving 6 bases not matched to a gene. This CDR3 region has 15 residues. CDR3 protein: CATSSNRGSNYGYTF. CDR3 bases: TGTGCCACCAGCAGTAACAGGGGATCCAACTATGGCTACACCTTC. Full variable domain (rest looked up from reference TRBV15 and TRBJ1-2): DAMVIQNPRYQVTQFGKPVTLSCSQTLNHNVMYWYQQKSSQAPKLLFHYYDKDFNNEADTPDNFQSRRPNTSFCFLDIRSPGLGDTAMYLCATSSNRGSNYGYTFGSGTRLTVV.

This clonotype was seen ten or more times. The V call is TRBV5-6, the J call TRBJ2-7, with TRBD1 identical over 7 bases. Germline lookup yields CDR1 SGHDT and CDR2 YYEEEE. The CDR3 is 14 amino acids. Trimming removed 4 bases from V and 7 bases from J; junction bases left unmatched: 11. DNA for the CDR3: TGTGCCAGCAGCCCCATCCACAGGGGCAGGGAGCAGTACTTC. Its protein product is CASSPIHRGREQYF.

The gene calls are TRBV6-1 and TRBJ1-4; maybe TRBD1 (5 bases). The CDR3 length is 15 residues. Trimming shortened V by 6 bases and J by 7 bases, and 18 bases separated the two germline ends. In germline, CDR1 is MNHNS, CDR2 SASEGT. The CDR3 is CASRKGGQGGEKLFF. Here the CDR3 DNA reads TGTGCCAGCAGAAAAGGCGGCCAGGGTGGTGAAAAACTGTTTTTT.

This clonotype appeared many times. The chain couples TRBV18 to TRBJ1-1; TRBD1 matches 12 bases. CDR3 length equals 16 residues. V lost 5 bases, J lost 6 bases, and 10 bases stayed unmatched. The germline V gene has CDR1 KGHSH and CDR2 LQKENI. CDR3 DNA sequence: TGTGCCAGCTCAAAAGGGACAGGGGGCGTCAACGCTGAAGCTTTCTTT. Translation gives CASSKGTGGVNAEAFF.

This clonotype was recorded at least ten times. This chain links TRBV7-9 with TRBJ2-7; 8 bases match TRBD1. The CDR3 consists of 15 residues. Germline V CDR1 and CDR2: SEHNR, FQNEAQ (reference sequence). The V segment lost 0 bases and the J segment 3 bases; nucleotides outside the gene matches: 4. CDR3 loop: CASSLAGTGNYEQYF. The CDR3 coding sequence is TGTGCCAGCAGCTTAGCCGGGACAGGCAACTACGAGCAGTACTTC. Full variable domain (remainder filled in from reference TRBV7-9 and TRBJ2-7): DTGVSQNPRHKITKRGQNVTFRCDPISEHNRLYWYRQTLGQGPEFLTYFQNEAQLEKSRLLSDRFSAERPKGSFSTLEIQRTEQGDSAMYLCASSLAGTGNYEQYFGPGTRLTVT.

This clonotype was recorded at least ten times. The V gene is TRBV20-1, the J gene TRBJ1-2, with 8 bases lining up with TRBD1. The CDR3 is made up of 12 amino acids. Per germline, CDR1 DFQATT and CDR2 SNEGSKA (reference sequence). V gave up 7 bases and J gave up 11 bases; unmatched junction bases: 12. Here the CDR3 DNA reads TGCAGTGGTATGGGGGACAGGAGCCTTTACACCTTC. Its protein product is CSGMGDRSLYTF.

This clonotype was seen ten or more times. J is TRBJ2-6 and V is TRBV11-1; 9 bases are shared with TRBD1. This CDR3 contains 17 residues. Germline V lookup: CDR1 SGHAT, CDR2 FQDESV (reference sequence). V lost 5 bases and J lost 0; bases outside the gene matches: 5. The CDR3 is CASSNRGRSSGANVLTF. CDR3 DNA: TGTGCCAGCAGCAACAGGGGGCGGTCCTCTGGGGCCAACGTCCTGACTTTC. Variable domain in full (rest from reference TRBV11-1 and TRBJ2-6): EAEVAQSPRYKITEKSQAVAFWCDPISGHATLYWYRQILGQGPELLVQFQDESVVDDSQLPKDRFSAERLKGVDSTLKIQPAELGDSAMYLCASSNRGRSSGANVLTFGAGSRLTVL.

The chain recombines TRBV4-1 with TRBJ2-3; 10 nucleotides align to TRBD2. Germline V lookup: CDR1 MGHRA, CDR2 YSYEKL. V trimming: 0 bases; J trimming: 4 bases; junction bases outside the gene matches: 13. This CDR3 region has 19 residues. The CDR3 DNA sequence: TGCGCCAGCAGCCAAGAATTCCCTAGCGGGGGTTCCAGGTCAGATACGCAGTATTTT. Protein product: CASSQEFPSGGSRSDTQYF.

This clonotype has a count of ten or more. This chain uses TRBV11-2 with TRBJ2-2, with 15 bases fitting TRBD2. Germline-derived CDR1 and CDR2 are SGHAT and FQNNGV. With 6 bases clipped from V and 6 bases from J, the junction kept 5 bases outside the gene matches. The CDR3 consists of 16 residues. The CDR3 nucleotides read TGTGCCAGCAGGGGACTAGCGGGGGGAAGAGCCGGGGAGCTGTTTTTT. It translates to CASRGLAGGRAGELFF.

Details on this clonotype: A junction end diverges from the germline sequence, so it may reflect a read error. V and J are TRBV18 and TRBJ1-1; D ambiguous. Germline CDR1 KGHSH, CDR2 LQKENI. The CDR3 sequence is 13 residues long. The CDR3 region has the DNA TGTGCCAGCCCACCCCCAGGGAACACTGAAGCTTTCTTT. It is translated as CASPPPGNTEAFF.

This clonotype was recorded only once. V is TRBV3-1 and J is TRBJ2-7; 10 bases are shared with TRBD1. Germline assignment: CDR1 LGHDT and CDR2 YNNKEL (reference sequence). The CDR3 has 14 amino acids. V lost 3 bases and J lost 7; bases outside the gene matches: 6. CDR3 region: CASSHRDRGREQYF. CDR3 in DNA: TGTGCCAGCAGCCACCGGGACAGGGGTCGGGAGCAGTACTTC.

The sample holds many counts of this clonotype. J is TRBJ2-2 and V is TRBV4-1; D is possibly TRBD1 or TRBD2 (5 bases each). CDR3 length: 17 amino acids. Trimming took 5 bases from V and 2 from J, leaving 18 bases between them. Germline-derived CDR1 and CDR2 are MGHRA and YSYEKL. CDR3 sequence (DNA): TGCGCCAGCAGCGCCCCAGCGAGGGGCTTAAACACCGGGGAGCTGTTTTTT. Its translation is CASSAPARGLNTGELFF.

The chain joins TRBV27 to TRBJ2-7; 8 bases match TRBD2. Germline V gene lookup returns CDR1 MNHEY and CDR2 SMNVEV (reference sequence). CDR3 length equals 14 residues. J was trimmed by 3 bases and V by 6 bases; bases with no gene match: 7. In DNA form, the CDR3 reads TGTGCCAGCAGGTCCGGGACTAGTCTCTACGAGCAGTACTTC. Protein: CASRSGTSLYEQYF.

Many counts were recorded for this clonotype. The chain couples TRBV5-5 to TRBJ2-1; D unclear. CDR3 size: 15 residues. The germline CDR1 and CDR2 sequences are SGHKS and YYEKEE (reference sequence). The V end lost 4 bases, the J end lost 0 bases, and 11 bases lay between the germline ends. CDR3 region: CASSIGRSSYNEQFF. In DNA form, the CDR3 reads TGTGCCAGCAGCATCGGACGGAGCTCCTACAATGAGCAGTTCTTC.

The chain uses TRBV25-1 and TRBJ2-5, with D possibly matching TRBD1 (6 bases). Germline assignment: CDR1 MGHDK and CDR2 SYGVNS. V was cut by 3 bases and J by 4 bases, with 12 bases left in between. CDR3 size: 14 residues. DNA of the CDR3: TGTGCCAGCAGTGACTCGGGACACTCAGAGACCCAGTACTTC. Translated: CASSDSGHSETQYF.

In this sample, this clonotype turned up many times. The chain carries TRBV3-1 and TRBJ2-3; D ambiguous. This CDR3 region has 14 residues. CDR1 is LGHDT and CDR2 is YNNKEL in the germline V gene (reference sequence). V gave up 0 bases and J gave up 6 bases, with 10 bases separating them. The CDR3 spells CASSQDYPPDTQYF. CDR3 in DNA: TGTGCCAGCAGCCAAGACTATCCCCCGGATACGCAGTATTTT.

On this clonotype itself: One base separates it from a far larger clone, so it is likely a read error. A read error is likely, as this CDR3 ends without the conserved phenylalanine or tryptophan. The rearrangement links TRBV14 to TRBJ1-1, with D perhaps TRBD1 (6 bases). Between the trimmed V and J ends, which lost 4 bases and 4 bases, there was a span of 13 bases. Per the germline V gene, CDR1 is SGHDN and CDR2 is FVKESK. The CDR3 is made up of 14 amino acids. CDR3 in amino acids: CASSPGASGTEAFL. Written as DNA, the CDR3 is TGTGCCAGCAGCCCAGGGGCGTCGGGCACTGAAGCTTTCTTA.

V is TRBV10-3 and J is TRBJ2-1; D gene ambiguous. The CDR3 consists of 15 residues. The ends were cut back, 2 bases at V and 2 bases at J, with 10 bases in the middle. The germline V gene encodes CDR1 ENHRY and CDR2 SYGVKD. DNA of the CDR3: TGTGCCATCAGTGAGATATTCTTCCCCTACAATGAGCAGTTCTTC. It specifies CAISEIFFPYNEQFF.

To note about this clonotype: This clone may be a read error of a much larger clone one base away. The V gene is TRBV6-2 or TRBV6-3, the J gene TRBJ1-1; possibly TRBD1 for D (6 bases). V lost 7 bases and J lost 4, with 16 bases in between. Germline V gene data show CDR1 as MNHEY and CDR2 as SVGEGT. The CDR3 has 14 residues. The CDR3 DNA reads TGTGCCAGCACCCGTGGGGCCAGGGGCACTGAAGCTTTCTTT. Encoded protein: CASTRGARGTEAFF.

This clonotype was found many times. The chain has TRBV3-1 and TRBJ2-7, with D possibly being TRBD2 (5 bases). The germline gives CDR1 LGHDT, CDR2 YNNKEL (reference sequence). V lost 7 bases and J lost 3, with 16 bases in between. The CDR3 is 14 residues long. The CDR3 reads CASTRKGSGYEQYF. In DNA form, the CDR3 reads TGTGCCAGCACCCGAAAGGGAAGCGGCTACGAGCAGTACTTC.

This clonotype was seen repeatedly, ten times or more. The chain employs TRBV6-5 and TRBJ1-2; D is uncertain. Germline CDR1 MNHEY, CDR2 SVGAGI. With 3 bases removed from V and 3 bases from J, the gap between germline ends came to 11 bases. The CDR3 loop spans 14 amino acids. This CDR3 is CASSYKRLDYGYTF. DNA of the CDR3: TGTGCCAGCAGTTATAAGCGACTGGACTATGGCTACACCTTC.

In its sample, this clonotype was seen many times. This chain uses TRBV5-1 with TRBJ1-5, with D uncertain. The V end lost 0 bases, the J end lost 4 bases, and 11 bases lay between the germline ends. CDR3 length equals 15 residues. The germline V gene encodes CDR1 SGHRS and CDR2 YFSETQ. Written as DNA, the CDR3 is TGCGCCAGCAGCTTGGTAGGACTGGAAAATCAGCCCCAGCATTTT. As protein: CASSLVGLENQPQHF.

This clonotype came up many times. The chain employs TRBV5-1 and TRBJ1-1, with D unclear. Germline CDR1 SGHRS, CDR2 YFSETQ. The ends were cut back, 4 bases at V and 1 base at J, with 14 bases in the middle. The CDR3 consists of 15 residues. The CDR3: CASSESDTTNTEAFF. For the CDR3, the DNA is TGCGCCAGCAGCGAATCCGACACCACGAACACTGAAGCTTTCTTT.

In this sample, this clonotype turned up many times. The CDR3: CAGLAGGSYNEQFF. CDR3 sequence (DNA): TGCGCCGGACTAGCGGGGGGGTCGTACAATGAGCAGTTCTTC. This sequence joins TRBV5-1 and TRBJ2-1; 15 bases match TRBD2. V lost 10 bases to trimming and J lost 4 bases; unmatched junction nucleotides: 3. CDR1 is SGHRS and CDR2 is YFSETQ in the germline V gene. The CDR3 sequence is 14 residues long.

This clonotype was picked up many times. The J gene is TRBJ1-1, the V gene TRBV7-2; weak D call: TRBD1 (6 bases). V was clipped by 6 bases and J by 11 bases, with 19 bases between them. CDR3 size: 13 residues. Germline CDR1 SGHTA, CDR2 FQGNSA. CDR3 sequence (DNA): TGTGCCAGCAGTGGGGGCCCGGGACTGCCGGCTTTCTTT. Translated: CASSGGPGLPAFF.